The 19 T cell receptor beta chains below come from one sample, sequenced in a study of T cell responses to AZD1222 COVID-19 vaccine. Sequencing was performed with immunoSEQ multiplex PCR; in TCRdb, only in-frame clones are kept and a portion is missing. Counted here are tens of thousands of clones, about nine tenths occurring once; the ten biggest clones make up 18%. Source: peripheral blood, taken 28 days after the second AZD1222 dose. These receptors were taken from an adult who received the AZD1222 COVID-19 vaccine.

The gene calls are TRBV7-2 and TRBJ2-7; no clear D gene. The CDR3 has 13 residues. V lost 4 bases, J lost 7 bases, and 14 bases lay in between. Germline V gene sequence: CDR1 SGHTA, CDR2 FQGNSA. CDR3 residues: CASSSARLVEQYF. The DNA of the CDR3 is TGTGCCAGCAGCTCGGCCAGGCTAGTAGAGCAGTACTTC.

This chain uses TRBV20-1 with TRBJ1-1; D is undetermined. Germline CDR1 is DFQATT and CDR2 is SNEGSKA (reference sequence). This CDR3 has 13 residues. V shed 3 bases and J shed 0 bases, with 8 bases lying between them. The CDR3 here is CSASTHMNTEAFF. CDR3 nucleotide sequence: TGCAGTGCTAGTACGCACATGAACACTGAAGCTTTCTTT.

J is TRBJ1-1 and V is TRBV19, with TRBD1 as a possible D gene (5 bases). V was pared by 7 bases and J by 5 bases, with 14 bases between. This CDR3 has 13 amino acids. In germline, CDR1 is LNHDA, CDR2 SQIVND (reference sequence). The CDR3 region is CASKNVRETEAFF. The CDR3 nucleotides are TGTGCCAGTAAAAACGTCAGGGAGACTGAAGCTTTCTTT.

The chain combines TRBV12-3 or TRBV12-4 with TRBJ1-1, with TRBD1 matching 9 bases. Trimming at V came to 6 bases and at J to 8 bases, leaving 7 bases not matched to a gene. The CDR3 has 13 amino acids. For the CDR3, the DNA is TGTGCCAGCAGGCGGGGACAGGGATGGGAAGCTTTCTTT. As protein: CASRRGQGWEAFF.

J is TRBJ1-1 and V is TRBV28; D is undetermined. CDR3 size: 17 residues. The germline V gene encodes CDR1 MDHEN and CDR2 SYDVKM. V lost 5 bases, J lost 2 bases, and 21 bases lay in between. The DNA of the CDR3 is TGTGCCAGCAGTACACTCCGGGCCGGTATTGTAAACACTGAAGCTTTCTTT. It is translated as CASSTLRAGIVNTEAFF.

The V call is TRBV19, the J call TRBJ1-2, with 7 nucleotides matching TRBD1. After removal of 1 base from V and 5 bases from J, the junction contained 4 bases not matched to a gene. Germline V CDR1 and CDR2: LNHDA, SQIVND (reference sequence). The CDR3 consists of 14 residues. CDR3 nucleotide sequence: TGTGCCAGTAGTATAGGGGACAGCGAATATGGCTACACCTTC. This gives the protein CASSIGDSEYGYTF.

The V and J genes are TRBV9 and TRBJ2-5; 9 bases fit TRBD1. Germline V gives CDR1 SGDLS, CDR2 YYNGEE. With 2 bases clipped from V and 2 bases from J, the junction kept 4 bases outside the gene matches. CDR3 length: 15 residues. The CDR3 DNA follows: TGTGCCAGCAGCGTGCCGGGACAGGGTCAAGAGACCCAGTACTTC. Amino acids: CASSVPGQGQETQYF.

The table lists this clone with a count of one. The rearrangement links TRBV5-1 to TRBJ1-2; 8 bases match TRBD1. With V trimmed by 0 bases and J by 7 bases, 5 bases remained unmatched. Germline V CDR1 and CDR2: SGHRS, YFSETQ. This CDR3 has 14 residues. The CDR3 region has the DNA TGCGCCAGCAGCTTGGACGGACAGGGAAGTGGCTACACCTTC. It codes for CASSLDGQGSGYTF.

This clone was observed a handful of times. CDR3 sequence: CASTSGTETYQPQHF. The CDR3 coding sequence is TGTGCCAGCACATCCGGGACGGAGACTTATCAGCCCCAGCATTTT. V gene TRBV18 combines with J gene TRBJ1-5; D is possibly TRBD1 (5 bases). This CDR3 is 15 amino acids long. In germline, CDR1 is KGHSH, CDR2 LQKENI. Deletions cut 8 bases from V and 5 bases from J, with 19 bases between.

The V gene is TRBV12-3 or TRBV12-4, the J gene TRBJ2-3; D possibly matches TRBD1 or TRBD2 (5 bases each). This CDR3 has 12 amino acids. Trimming took off 8 bases at V and 2 bases at J, with 8 bases between the two ends. CDR3 sequence reads: CASLGTTDTQYF. In DNA, the CDR3 is TGTGCCAGCTTGGGGACCACAGATACGCAGTATTTT.

This chain joins TRBV15 and TRBJ1-2, with 8 bases lining up with TRBD1. The CDR3 consists of 14 residues. J gave up 5 bases and V 1 base, and 3 bases lay outside the gene matches. Per germline, CDR1 LNHNV and CDR2 YYDKDF (reference sequence). The CDR3 sequence is CATSRAQGAYGYTF. DNA of the CDR3: TGTGCCACCAGCAGAGCCCAGGGGGCTTATGGCTACACCTTC.

V and J are TRBV4-3 and TRBJ1-2; D might be TRBD1 (5 bases). This CDR3 is 15 amino acids long. Germline V gives CDR1 LGHNA, CDR2 YSLEER. V was shortened by 3 bases and J by 5 bases, with 16 bases between the two germline ends. CDR3 coding DNA: TGCGCCAGCAGCCACCTCGGGGCGGTGCCTTATGGCTACACCTTC. Translating it yields CASSHLGAVPYGYTF.

This clone has just one count. The chain has TRBV6-5 and TRBJ2-1; possible D gene TRBD2, 5 bases. The V end was cut by 0 bases, the J end by 7 bases, with 13 bases between. CDR3 length: 15 residues. Germline assignment: CDR1 MNHEY and CDR2 SVGAGI. Here the CDR3 DNA reads TGTGCCAGCAGTTACTCGAACCGGGGAAGGAATGAGCAGTTCTTC. This translates into CASSYSNRGRNEQFF.

This chain uses TRBV11-2 with TRBJ1-3; 7 bases are a match to TRBD1. Unmatched junction bases numbered 6, after V lost 2 bases and J lost 2 bases. The CDR3 spans 16 residues. Germline V gives CDR1 SGHAT, CDR2 FQNNGV. CDR3 loop: CASSLFGTATGNTIYF. DNA for the CDR3: TGTGCCAGCAGCTTATTTGGGACAGCGACTGGAAACACCATATATTTT.

The CDR3 nucleotides are TGTGCCAGCAGGTTGACTGATCCCTATGGCTACACCTTC. It specifies CASRLTDPYGYTF. The chain recombines TRBV2 with TRBJ1-2; D uncertain. Per germline, CDR1 SNHLY and CDR2 FYNNEI. This CDR3 comprises 13 residues. Trimming shortened V by 6 bases and J by 4 bases, and 12 bases separated the two germline ends.

The chain employs TRBV28 and TRBJ1-2, with unresolved D. V was shortened by 10 bases and J by 6 bases, with 15 bases between the two germline ends. The CDR3 length is 12 residues. Germline values: CDR1 MDHEN, CDR2 SYDVKM. CDR3 in amino acids: CATLLPLNGYTF. The CDR3 coding sequence is TGTGCCACCCTTCTCCCACTCAATGGCTACACCTTC.

This rearrangement joins TRBV6-5 to TRBJ2-7; D is unresolved. Looked up from germline, CDR1 is MNHEY and CDR2 is SVGAGI. There are 14 residues in the CDR3. Trimming cost V 8 bases and J 2 bases, with 16 bases left between them. CDR3 sequence: CASRLLLNAYEQYF. CDR3 bases: TGTGCCAGCCGTCTTTTACTAAACGCCTACGAGCAGTACTTC.

J is TRBJ2-1 and V is TRBV10-1, with 7 bases fitting TRBD2. The CDR3 contains 17 residues. Trimming at V came to 3 bases and at J to 7 bases, leaving 15 bases not matched to a gene. CDR1 is WNHNN and CDR2 is SYGVQD in the germline V gene (reference sequence). The CDR3: CASSDSTGGPLGNEQFF. CDR3 bases: TGCGCCAGCAGTGACTCGACGGGGGGACCCTTGGGGAATGAGCAGTTCTTC.

The chain uses TRBV30 and TRBJ1-5; no firm D call. The CDR3 runs 13 residues. The germline gives CDR1 GTSNPN, CDR2 SVGIG (reference sequence). V lost 5 bases, J lost 0 bases, and 8 bases lay in between. This CDR3 is CAWGPPSNQPQHF. The CDR3 nucleotides read TGTGCCTGGGGGCCCCCTAGCAATCAGCCCCAGCATTTT.